This note documents a single T cell receptor beta chain sequence. Its antigen is currently not known. Base qualities are not recorded, but no much larger clone differs from it by a single base. V loses 5 bases of germline sequence and J loses 1 base, and the interval between the two ends is 8 bases. The CDR3 sequence holds 12 residues, the cysteine and phenylalanine included. The CDR3 DNA has 36 bases and is translated from base 1. CDR1 and CDR2 are drawn from the germline V gene (reference sequence): DFQATT, SNEGSKA. The entry originates in a study of T-cell memory formation after mild COVID-19 (dated by TCRdb to about 2021). Some background on the complete study: TCR sequence clusters from the two donors were largely donor specific. Two young, previously healthy adult volunteers, one female and one male, were included in the cohort. In a couple of donors, T-cell clones that expanded and contracted after mild COVID-19 were followed by sequencing TCRalpha and TCRbeta repertoires longitudinally. Broad study findings and their caveats: SARS-CoV-2 specificity was not confirmed for the second-wave clones peaking on day 37. Only two mild cases were covered by the study, and larger cohorts that include severe cases with pre-infection samples were considered necessary. Some responding clones were detected in pre-infection memory, suggesting pre-existing cross-reactive memory T cells joined the SARS-CoV-2 response. Balanced CD4/CD8 phenotypes were observed for clones contracting from day 15 to 85, whereas a bias towards CD4+ was observed for a second wave of clones expanding from day 15 to 37. Contracting CD4+ clones were found mainly in CM and EM memory subsets, while CD8+ clones were enriched in EMRA.

Ficoll-Paque density gradient centrifugation was used to isolate PBMCs. Instrument on record: Illumina NovaSeq 6000. TCRalpha and TCRbeta cDNA libraries were constructed by 5'RACE with constant-segment primers, with sample barcodes and unique molecular identifiers being introduced. RNA was extracted from every sample with Trizol reagent. The libraries were amplified in two PCR steps, and the second step added a second sample barcode and Illumina TruSeq adapters. Sequencing of the libraries was done on an Illumina NovaSeq, producing 2 x 150 bp paired-end reads. Per the source publication's procedure: Demultiplexing of reads and collapsing into UMI-guided consensus sequences were performed with migec v1.2.7. With mixcr v2.1.11, UMI consensuses were aligned to TRA and TRB V and J templates and assembled into clonotypes. Clonotypes were classified as expanded or contracted when called significant by both edgeR and NoisET, with noise models trained on biological replicates. For edgeR calls, the cutoffs were a false discovery rate-adjusted p below 0.01 and a log2 fold-change threshold of 1. PCA with hierarchical clustering of max-normalized trajectories of the 1000 most abundant clonotypes was used as exploratory dynamics analysis. Each responding clone was given a CD4 or CD8 phenotype based on the CD4+ and CD8+ repertoires, which had been sequenced separately. TCRdb's own reprocessing of the public reads used fastp at Q25 and MiXCR and kept productive beta chains. Rows are unified per CDR3 protein, each entry keeping the most common DNA and genes. TCRdb's processing, not the authors', yielded these V and J calls. The sample includes 40,000 to 60,000 distinct CDR3 sequences, with roughly 12% observed a single time. The ten largest make up around 25% of the sample.

What was sequenced was PBMCs or a T cell subset sorted from them (not recorded which). The receptor chain draws on TRBV20-1 and TRBJ1-1, with the D gene uncertain. This sequence originates from a man aged 18-30 years who had mild COVID-19 (a few samples of this study predate the infection). The sample titles of this study are shuffled in the database, so cell type and time point are left out; the donor was told from shared clones. The CDR3 sequence is CSAFDANTEAFF. The DNA sequence follows: TGCAGTGCTTTTGACGCGAACACTGAAGCTTTCTTT.